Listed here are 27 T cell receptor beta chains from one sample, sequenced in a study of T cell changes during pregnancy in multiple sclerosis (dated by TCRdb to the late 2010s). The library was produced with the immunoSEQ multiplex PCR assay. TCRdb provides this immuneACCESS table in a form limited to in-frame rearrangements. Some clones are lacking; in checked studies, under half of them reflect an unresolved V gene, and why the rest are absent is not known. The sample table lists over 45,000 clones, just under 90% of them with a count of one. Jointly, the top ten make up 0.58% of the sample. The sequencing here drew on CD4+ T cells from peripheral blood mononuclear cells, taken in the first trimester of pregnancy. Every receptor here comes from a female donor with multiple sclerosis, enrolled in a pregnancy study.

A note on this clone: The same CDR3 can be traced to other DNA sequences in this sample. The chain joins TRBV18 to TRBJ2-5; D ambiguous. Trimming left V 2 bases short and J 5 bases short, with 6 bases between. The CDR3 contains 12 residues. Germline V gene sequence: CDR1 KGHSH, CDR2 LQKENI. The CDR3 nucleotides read TGTGCCAGCTCACCAGTGCGGGAGACCCAGTACTTC. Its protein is CASSPVRETQYF.

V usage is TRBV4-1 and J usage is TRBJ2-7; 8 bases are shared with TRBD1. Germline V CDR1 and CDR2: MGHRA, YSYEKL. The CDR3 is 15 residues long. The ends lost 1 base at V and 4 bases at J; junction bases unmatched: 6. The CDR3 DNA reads TGCGCCAGCAGCCAAGGCCGGGACAGGCCATACGAGCAGTACTTC. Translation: CASSQGRDRPYEQYF.

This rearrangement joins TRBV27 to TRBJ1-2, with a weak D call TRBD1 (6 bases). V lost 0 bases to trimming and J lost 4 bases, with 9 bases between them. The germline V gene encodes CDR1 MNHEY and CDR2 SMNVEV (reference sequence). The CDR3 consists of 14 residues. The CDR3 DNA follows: TGTGCCAGCAGTTTATCCGGGGGGCGCTATGGCTACACCTTC. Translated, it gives CASSLSGGRYGYTF.

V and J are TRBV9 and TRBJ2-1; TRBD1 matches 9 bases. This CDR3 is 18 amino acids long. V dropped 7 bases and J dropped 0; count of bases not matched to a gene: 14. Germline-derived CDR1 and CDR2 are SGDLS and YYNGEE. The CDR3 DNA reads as TGTGCCAGCGATCCGGGACAGGGCACTTTGAGCTCCTACAATGAGCAGTTCTTC. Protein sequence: CASDPGQGTLSSYNEQFF.

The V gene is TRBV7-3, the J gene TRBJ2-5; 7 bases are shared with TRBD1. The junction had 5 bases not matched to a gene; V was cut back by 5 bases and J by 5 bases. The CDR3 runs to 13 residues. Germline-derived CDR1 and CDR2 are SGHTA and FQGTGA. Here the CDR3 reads CASSIQQGETQYF. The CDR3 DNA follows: TGTGCCAGCAGCATCCAACAGGGGGAGACCCAGTACTTC.

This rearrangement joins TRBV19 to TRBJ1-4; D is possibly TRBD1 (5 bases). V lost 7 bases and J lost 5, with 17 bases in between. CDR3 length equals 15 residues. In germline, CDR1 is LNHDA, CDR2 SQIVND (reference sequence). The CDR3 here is CASTSRGAGNEKLFF. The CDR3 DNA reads TGTGCCAGTACCTCCCGCGGGGCAGGGAATGAAAAACTGTTTTTT.

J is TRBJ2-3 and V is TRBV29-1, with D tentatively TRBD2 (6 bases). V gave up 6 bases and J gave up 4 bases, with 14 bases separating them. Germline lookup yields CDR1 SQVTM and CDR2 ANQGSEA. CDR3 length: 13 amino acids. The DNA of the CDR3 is TGCAGCGTGAGCGGGTTGGGTCCAGATACGCAGTATTTT. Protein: CSVSGLGPDTQYF.

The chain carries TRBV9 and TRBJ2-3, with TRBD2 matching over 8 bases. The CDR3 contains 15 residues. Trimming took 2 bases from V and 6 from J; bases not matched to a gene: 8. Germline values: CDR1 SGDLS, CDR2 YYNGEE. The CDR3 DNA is TGTGCCAGCAGCGTGAGAGCGGGAGTCACGGATACGCAGTATTTT. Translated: CASSVRAGVTDTQYF.

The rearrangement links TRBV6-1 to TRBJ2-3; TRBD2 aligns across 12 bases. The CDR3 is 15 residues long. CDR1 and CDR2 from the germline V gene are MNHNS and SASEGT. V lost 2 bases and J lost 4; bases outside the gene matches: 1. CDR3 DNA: TGTGCCAGCAGTGAACTAGCGGGAGGGCCAGATACGCAGTATTTT. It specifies CASSELAGGPDTQYF.

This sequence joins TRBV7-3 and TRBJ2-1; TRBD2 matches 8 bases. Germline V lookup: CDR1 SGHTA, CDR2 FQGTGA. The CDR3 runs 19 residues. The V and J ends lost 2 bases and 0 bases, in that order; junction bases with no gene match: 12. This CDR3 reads CASSLEASGRARSYNEQFF. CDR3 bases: TGTGCCAGCAGCTTAGAGGCTAGCGGGCGGGCTCGCTCCTACAATGAGCAGTTCTTC.

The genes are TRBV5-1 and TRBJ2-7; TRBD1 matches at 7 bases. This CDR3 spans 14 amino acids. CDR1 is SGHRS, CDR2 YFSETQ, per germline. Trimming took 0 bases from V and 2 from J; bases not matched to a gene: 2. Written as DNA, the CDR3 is TGCGCCAGCAGCTTGGGGCAGGGGGCCTACGAGCAGTACTTC. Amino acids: CASSLGQGAYEQYF. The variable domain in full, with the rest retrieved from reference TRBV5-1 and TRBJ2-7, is KAGVTQTPRYLIKTRGQQVTLSCSPISGHRSVSWYQQTPGQGLQFLFEYFSETQRNKGNFPGRFSGRQFSNSRSEMNVSTLELGDSALYLCASSLGQGAYEQYFGPGTRLTVT.

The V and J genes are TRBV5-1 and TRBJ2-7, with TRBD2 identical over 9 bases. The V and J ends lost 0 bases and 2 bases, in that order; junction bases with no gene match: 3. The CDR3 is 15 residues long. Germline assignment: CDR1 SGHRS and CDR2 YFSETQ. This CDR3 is CASSLGASGTYEQYF. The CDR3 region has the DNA TGCGCCAGCAGCTTGGGGGCTAGCGGGACCTACGAGCAGTACTTC.

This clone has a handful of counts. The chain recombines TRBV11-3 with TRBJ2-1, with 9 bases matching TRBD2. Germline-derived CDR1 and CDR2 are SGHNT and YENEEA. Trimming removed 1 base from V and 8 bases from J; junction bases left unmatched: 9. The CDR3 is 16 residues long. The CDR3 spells CASSLGLSGRADEQFF. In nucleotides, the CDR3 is TGTGCCAGCAGCTTAGGTCTTAGCGGGAGAGCAGATGAGCAGTTCTTC.

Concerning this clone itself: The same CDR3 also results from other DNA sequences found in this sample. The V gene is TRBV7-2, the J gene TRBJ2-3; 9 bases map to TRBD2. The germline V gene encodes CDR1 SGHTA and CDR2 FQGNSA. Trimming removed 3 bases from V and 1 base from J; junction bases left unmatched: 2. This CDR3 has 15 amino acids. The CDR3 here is CASSLVAGGTDTQYF. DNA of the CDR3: TGTGCCAGCAGCTTGGTAGCGGGGGGCACAGATACGCAGTATTTT.

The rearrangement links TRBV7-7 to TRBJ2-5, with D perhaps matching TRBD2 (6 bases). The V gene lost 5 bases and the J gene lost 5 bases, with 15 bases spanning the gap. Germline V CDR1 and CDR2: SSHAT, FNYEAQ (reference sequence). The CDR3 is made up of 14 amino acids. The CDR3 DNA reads TGTGCCAGCAGCCCCCGGGCACGGGGGGAGACCCAGTACTTC. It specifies CASSPRARGETQYF.

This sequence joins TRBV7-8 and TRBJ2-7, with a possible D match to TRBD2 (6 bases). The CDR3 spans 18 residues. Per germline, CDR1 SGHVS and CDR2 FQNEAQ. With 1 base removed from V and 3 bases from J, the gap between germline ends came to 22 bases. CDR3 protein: CASSLDFWDSQDDYEQYF. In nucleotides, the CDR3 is TGTGCCAGCAGCTTAGACTTCTGGGACTCACAAGACGACTACGAGCAGTACTTC.

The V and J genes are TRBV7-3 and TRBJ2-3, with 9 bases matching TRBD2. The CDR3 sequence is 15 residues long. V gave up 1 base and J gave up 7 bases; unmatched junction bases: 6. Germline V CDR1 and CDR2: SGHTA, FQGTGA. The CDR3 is CASSLIAGDVNTQYF. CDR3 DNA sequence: TGTGCCAGCAGCTTAATAGCGGGAGATGTGAATACGCAGTATTTT.

The CDR3 region has the DNA TGTGCCAGCAGCTCCGGCGGGAGGGGCCAAGTGGAAAAACTGTTTTTT. Translating it yields CASSSGGRGQVEKLFF. The chain couples TRBV7-9 to TRBJ1-4; perhaps TRBD1 as D (5 bases). With 4 bases removed from V and 8 bases from J, the gap between germline ends came to 20 bases. The CDR3 is 16 amino acids. Germline V gene sequence: CDR1 SEHNR, CDR2 FQNEAQ (reference sequence).

CDR3 residues: CASSQELYNSPLHF. The CDR3 nucleotides read TGCGCCAGCAGCCAAGAACTGTATAATTCACCCCTCCACTTT. V is TRBV4-1 and J is TRBJ1-6; D is unresolved. The CDR3 runs 14 residues. Germline V CDR1 and CDR2: MGHRA, YSYEKL. Trimming removed 0 bases at V and 4 bases at J, with 4 bases between.

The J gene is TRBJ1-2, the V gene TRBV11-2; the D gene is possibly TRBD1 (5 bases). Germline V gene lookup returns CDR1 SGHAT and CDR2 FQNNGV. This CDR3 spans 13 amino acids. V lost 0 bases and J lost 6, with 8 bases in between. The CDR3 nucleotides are TGTGCCAGCAGCTTAGACAGGGAGGATGGCTACACCTTC. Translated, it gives CASSLDREDGYTF.

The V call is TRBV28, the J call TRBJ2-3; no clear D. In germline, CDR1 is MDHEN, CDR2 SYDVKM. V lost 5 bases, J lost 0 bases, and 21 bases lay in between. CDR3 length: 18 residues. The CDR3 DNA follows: TGTGCCAGCAGTCTGCCGATCCGACTCGGAATTAGCACAGATACGCAGTATTTT. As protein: CASSLPIRLGISTDTQYF.

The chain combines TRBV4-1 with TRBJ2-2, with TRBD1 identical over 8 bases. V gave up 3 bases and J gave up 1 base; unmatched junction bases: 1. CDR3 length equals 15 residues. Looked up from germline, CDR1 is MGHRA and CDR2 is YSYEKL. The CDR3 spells CASSHGQGNTGELFF. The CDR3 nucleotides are TGCGCCAGCAGCCACGGACAGGGGAACACCGGGGAGCTGTTTTTT.

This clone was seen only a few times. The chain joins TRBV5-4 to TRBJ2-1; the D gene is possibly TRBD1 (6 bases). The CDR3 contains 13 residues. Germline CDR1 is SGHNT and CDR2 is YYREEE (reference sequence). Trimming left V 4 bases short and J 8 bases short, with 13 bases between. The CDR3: CASSHNRVDEQFF. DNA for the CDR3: TGTGCCAGCAGCCACAACAGGGTTGATGAGCAGTTCTTC.

The CDR3 reads CASSLEAGEAYEQYF. CDR3 DNA: TGTGCCAGCAGCTTAGAGGCGGGGGAGGCTTACGAGCAGTACTTC. The chain has TRBV11-3 and TRBJ2-7, with 7 nucleotides matching TRBD2. V trimming: 0 bases; J trimming: 4 bases; junction bases outside the gene matches: 6. Per the germline V gene, CDR1 is SGHNT and CDR2 is YENEEA. The CDR3 spans 15 residues. The full variable domain, in which reference TRBV11-3 and TRBJ2-7 provide the parts outside the CDR3, is EAGVVQSPRYKIIEKKQPVAFWCNPISGHNTLYWYLQNLGQGPELLIRYENEEAVDDSQLPKDRFSAERLKGVDSTLKIQPAELGDSAVYLCASSLEAGEAYEQYFGPGTRLTVT.

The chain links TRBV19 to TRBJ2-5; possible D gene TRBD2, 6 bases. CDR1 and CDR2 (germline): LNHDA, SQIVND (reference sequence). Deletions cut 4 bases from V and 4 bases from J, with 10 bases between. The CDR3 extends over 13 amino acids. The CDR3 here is CASSRDLGETQYF. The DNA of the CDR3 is TGTGCCAGTAGTAGGGACTTGGGAGAGACCCAGTACTTC. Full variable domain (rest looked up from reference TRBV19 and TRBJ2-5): DGGITQSPKYLFRKEGQNVTLSCEQNLNHDAMYWYRQDPGQGLRLIYYSQIVNDFQKGDIAEGYSVSREKKESFPLTVTSAQKNPTAFYLCASSRDLGETQYFGPGTRLLVL.

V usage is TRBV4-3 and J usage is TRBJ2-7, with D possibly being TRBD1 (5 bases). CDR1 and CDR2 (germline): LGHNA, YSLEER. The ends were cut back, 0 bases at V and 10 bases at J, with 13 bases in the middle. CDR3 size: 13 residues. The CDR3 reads CASSQDFQGGQYF. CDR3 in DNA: TGCGCCAGCAGCCAAGATTTCCAGGGTGGACAGTACTTC.

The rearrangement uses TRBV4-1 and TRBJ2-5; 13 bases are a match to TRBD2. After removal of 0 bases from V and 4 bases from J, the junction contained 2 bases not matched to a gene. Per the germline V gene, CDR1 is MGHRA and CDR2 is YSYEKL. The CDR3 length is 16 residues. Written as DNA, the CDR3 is TGCGCCAGCAGCCAAGATGGACTAGCGGGGGCAGAGACCCAGTACTTC. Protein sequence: CASSQDGLAGAETQYF.